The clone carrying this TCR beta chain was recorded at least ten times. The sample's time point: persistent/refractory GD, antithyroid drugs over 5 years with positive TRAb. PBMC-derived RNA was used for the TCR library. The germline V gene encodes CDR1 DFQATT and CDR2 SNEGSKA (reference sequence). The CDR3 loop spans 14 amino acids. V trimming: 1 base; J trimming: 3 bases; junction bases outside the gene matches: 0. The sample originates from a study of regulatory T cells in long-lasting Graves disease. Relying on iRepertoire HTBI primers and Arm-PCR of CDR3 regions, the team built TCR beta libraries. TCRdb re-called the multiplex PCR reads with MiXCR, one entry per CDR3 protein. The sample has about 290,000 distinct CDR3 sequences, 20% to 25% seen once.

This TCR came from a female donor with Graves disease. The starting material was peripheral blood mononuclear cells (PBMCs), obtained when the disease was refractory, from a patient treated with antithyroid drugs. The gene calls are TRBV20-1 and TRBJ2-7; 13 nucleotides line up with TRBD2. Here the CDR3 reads CSARGLAGGYEQYF. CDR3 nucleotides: TGCAGTGCTAGAGGACTAGCGGGAGGCTACGAGCAGTACTTC.